This T cell receptor beta chain was sequenced in a study of blood T cell repertoires in COVID-19. Whole-study context: PBMCs, B-cell-depleted T cells, or T cells were the source of the cDNA or gDNA that made up the material.

Clones were read by immunoSEQ multiplex PCR, and TCRdb kept only the in-frame ones, dropping some. The repertoire has tens of thousands of clones, approximately 80% of them found once; the top ten carry around 12%. The CDR3 spans 16 residues. V lost 6 bases to trimming and J lost 1 base, with 18 bases between them. In germline, CDR1 is MRHNA, CDR2 SNTAGT. Sequencing used peripheral blood. This sequence was found in a human donor in a cohort sampled during active COVID-19. V is TRBV6-4 and J is TRBJ1-2, with a tentative D call TRBD1 (6 bases). CDR3: CASRDDRRRINYGYTF. Here the CDR3 DNA reads TGTGCCAGCAGAGACGACAGGAGACGGATTAACTATGGCTACACCTTC.